These T cell receptor beta chains were read from a single sample in a study of cytomegalovirus exposure and HLA in healthy donors. Only in-frame clones appear in the TCRdb table, and some are missing; sequencing was by immunoSEQ multiplex PCR. Altogether some 150,000 clones are present, 82% being singletons, with the ten largest covering approximately 1.6%. The sample comprised PBMCs. Receptors were obtained from a male donor in good health and CMV-seronegative. Each CDR3 is given with its conserved first and last residue. A D gene is named only where the DNA matches it firmly. The size entry is marked missing in some rows and otherwise reads once, few, many or a size class.

v_call: TRBV9; j_call: TRBJ2-3; d_call: NA; clone_size: NA; cdr3_nt: TGTGCCAGCAGCGAGACCCAGGGCTATTACAGCACAGATACGCAGTATTTT; cdr3_aa: CASSETQGYYSTDTQYF
v_call: TRBV10-3; j_call: TRBJ2-5; d_call: NA; clone_size: once; cdr3_nt: TGTGCCATCAGTGACCCCGGGGGAAAAACGACCCAGTACTTC; cdr3_aa: CAISDPGGKTTQYF
v_call: TRBV7-2; j_call: TRBJ2-5; d_call: TRBD2; clone_size: NA; cdr3_nt: TGTGCCAGCAGCTTAGGGACTAGCGGGAGTGAGACCCAGTACTTC; cdr3_aa: CASSLGTSGSETQYF
v_call: TRBV29-1; j_call: TRBJ2-7; d_call: NA; clone_size: NA; cdr3_nt: TGCAGCGTTACCTACTCCGGCTACGAGCAGTACTTC; cdr3_aa: CSVTYSGYEQYF
v_call: TRBV7-9; j_call: TRBJ2-5; d_call: NA; clone_size: NA; cdr3_nt: TGTGCCAGCAGCCCGGGCGGTAGCGGTTGGGGGGAGACCCAGTACTTC; cdr3_aa: CASSPGGSGWGETQYF
v_call: TRBV4-2; j_call: TRBJ2-7; d_call: TRBD1; clone_size: NA; cdr3_nt: TGTGCCAGCAGCCCTACCTCGGACAGGTGGCGCGAGCAGTACTTC; cdr3_aa: CASSPTSDRWREQYF
v_call: TRBV10-1; j_call: TRBJ2-7; d_call: TRBD1; clone_size: NA; cdr3_nt: TGCGCCAGCAGTGTTGCGTTAGGGACAGCGTACGAGCAGTACTTC; cdr3_aa: CASSVALGTAYEQYF
v_call: TRBV27; j_call: TRBJ1-1; d_call: NA; clone_size: once; cdr3_nt: TGTGCCAGCAGTCCTCGGCGGCGTCTCGGGGAGTACACTGAAGCTTTCTTT; cdr3_aa: CASSPRRRLGEYTEAFF
v_call: TRBV7-8; j_call: TRBJ1-4; d_call: NA; clone_size: NA; cdr3_nt: TGTGCCAGCAGCCCAAAGGCGGGAAAACTGTTTTTT; cdr3_aa: CASSPKAGKLFF
v_call: TRBV19; j_call: TRBJ1-5; d_call: NA; clone_size: NA; cdr3_nt: TGTGCCAGTAGTACCAGGGGCAATCAGCCCCAGCATTTT; cdr3_aa: CASSTRGNQPQHF
v_call: TRBV18; j_call: TRBJ2-3; d_call: NA; clone_size: NA; cdr3_nt: TGTGCCAGCTCACCACCTCCGGGGACAGATACGCAGTATTTT; cdr3_aa: CASSPPPGTDTQYF
v_call: TRBV7-9; j_call: TRBJ1-4; d_call: TRBD1; clone_size: NA; cdr3_nt: TGTGCCAGCAGCATTAACGTCCTCGAAGACAGGGGAGTGGGTGAAAAACTGTTTTTT; cdr3_aa: CASSINVLEDRGVGEKLFF
v_call: TRBV27; j_call: TRBJ1-6; d_call: NA; clone_size: NA; cdr3_nt: TGTGCCAGCAGTTCATTGCGTAGCTCCTATAATTCACCCCTCCACTTT; cdr3_aa: CASSSLRSSYNSPLHF
v_call: TRBV9; j_call: TRBJ2-5; d_call: NA; clone_size: NA; cdr3_nt: TGTGCCAGCAGCCTAAAGGGGGGGACGCTCCCCCAAGAGACCCAGTACTTC; cdr3_aa: CASSLKGGTLPQETQYF
v_call: TRBV6-1; j_call: TRBJ1-3; d_call: NA; clone_size: few; cdr3_nt: TGTGCCAGCAGTAACCAGGCCGGCTCTGGAAACACCATATATTTT; cdr3_aa: CASSNQAGSGNTIYF
v_call: TRBV27; j_call: TRBJ2-3; d_call: TRBD1; clone_size: few; cdr3_nt: TGTGCCAGCAGTTCGCGGGACAGGGATACGCAGTATTTT; cdr3_aa: CASSSRDRDTQYF
v_call: TRBV7-9; j_call: TRBJ2-5; d_call: NA; clone_size: NA; cdr3_nt: TGTGCCAGCAGCCCCCAGGGACAAGAGACCCAGTACTTC; cdr3_aa: CASSPQGQETQYF
v_call: TRBV5-4; j_call: TRBJ2-6; d_call: NA; clone_size: NA; cdr3_nt: TGTGCCAGCAGCTTCTCGAGCTCTGGGGCCAACGTCCTGACTTTC; cdr3_aa: CASSFSSSGANVLTF
v_call: TRBV5-1; j_call: TRBJ1-4; d_call: NA; clone_size: NA; cdr3_nt: TGCGCCAGCAGCTTGGACGACAGCTATAATGAAAAACTGTTTTTT; cdr3_aa: CASSLDDSYNEKLFF
v_call: TRBV7-8; j_call: TRBJ1-1; d_call: NA; clone_size: NA; cdr3_nt: TGTGCCAGCAGCTTCCTGCGGGGGGGTTCGTCTGAAGCTTTCTTT; cdr3_aa: CASSFLRGGSSEAFF
v_call: TRBV27; j_call: TRBJ2-3; d_call: TRBD1; clone_size: NA; cdr3_nt: TGTGCCAGCATGGGACAGGGTGGTGATACGCAGTATTTT; cdr3_aa: CASMGQGGDTQYF
v_call: TRBV6-6; j_call: TRBJ2-1; d_call: TRBD1; clone_size: NA; cdr3_nt: TGTGCCAGCAGTTACTCGACGGGACAGGGGGGCAATGAGCAGTTCTTC; cdr3_aa: CASSYSTGQGGNEQFF
v_call: TRBV28; j_call: TRBJ2-3; d_call: TRBD2; clone_size: NA; cdr3_nt: TGTGCCAGCACTTTCGCAGCGGGGGGCGGTGCAGATACGCAGTATTTT; cdr3_aa: CASTFAAGGGADTQYF
v_call: TRBV4-1; j_call: TRBJ2-7; d_call: TRBD2; clone_size: NA; cdr3_nt: TGCGCCAGCAGCCCCTCGACTAGCGGAACCTACGAGCAGTACTTC; cdr3_aa: CASSPSTSGTYEQYF
v_call: TRBV10-1; j_call: TRBJ2-5; d_call: NA; clone_size: NA; cdr3_nt: TGCGCCAGCAGTGAGTCGGGAGTCGCAGGGGAGAGAGAGACCCAGTACTTC; cdr3_aa: CASSESGVAGERETQYF
v_call: TRBV14; j_call: TRBJ1-1; d_call: TRBD1; clone_size: few; cdr3_nt: TGTGCCAGCAGCCTTATAGGGGGCCAAGAAGCTTTCTTT; cdr3_aa: CASSLIGGQEAFF
v_call: TRBV21-1; j_call: TRBJ1-2; d_call: NA; clone_size: NA; cdr3_nt: TGTGCCAGCAGCAAAGGGGCCAGAGCCTACACCTTC; cdr3_aa: CASSKGARAYTF
v_call: TRBV19; j_call: TRBJ2-5; d_call: NA; clone_size: NA; cdr3_nt: TGTGCCAGTAGTAAAACGGGACAACTCCAAGAGACCCAGTACTTC; cdr3_aa: CASSKTGQLQETQYF
v_call: TRBV19; j_call: TRBJ2-1; d_call: TRBD2; clone_size: NA; cdr3_nt: TGTGCCAGTAGTGGGAGGGAGAACTACAATGAGCAGTTCTTC; cdr3_aa: CASSGRENYNEQFF
v_call: TRBV6-1; j_call: TRBJ2-2; d_call: TRBD1; clone_size: NA; cdr3_nt: TGTGCCAGTCAGGGACAGATAGACACCGGGGAGCTGTTTTTT; cdr3_aa: CASQGQIDTGELFF
v_call: TRBV7-2; j_call: TRBJ2-1; d_call: TRBD2; clone_size: NA; cdr3_nt: TGTGCCAGCAGCGCCACTAGCGGGATTTTGAATGAGCAGTTCTTC; cdr3_aa: CASSATSGILNEQFF
v_call: TRBV6-1; j_call: TRBJ2-5; d_call: NA; clone_size: NA; cdr3_nt: TGTGCCAGTGAGGGCCTCAGGGCAGGGGAGCAGTACTTC; cdr3_aa: CASEGLRAGEQYF
v_call: TRBV18; j_call: TRBJ1-5; d_call: TRBD1; clone_size: NA; cdr3_nt: TGTGCCAGCTCACCGGGACAGGTTAGTGGTCAGCCCCAGCATTTT; cdr3_aa: CASSPGQVSGQPQHF
v_call: TRBV21-1; j_call: TRBJ2-7; d_call: NA; clone_size: NA; cdr3_nt: TGTGCCAGCAGCAAAGTCCTAGCGGGAGGGCCAGATCCTTACGAGCAGTACTTC; cdr3_aa: CASSKVLAGGPDPYEQYF
v_call: TRBV9; j_call: TRBJ2-5; d_call: TRBD2; clone_size: NA; cdr3_nt: TGTGCCAGCAGCGTTCGTGAGGTAGCGGGAGGGGAGACCCAGTACTTC; cdr3_aa: CASSVREVAGGETQYF
v_call: TRBV30; j_call: TRBJ2-2; d_call: NA; clone_size: NA; cdr3_nt: TGTGCCTGGAGTGGAATCCACAGGGAACAAGGTTACACCGGGGAGCTGTTTTTT; cdr3_aa: CAWSGIHREQGYTGELFF
v_call: TRBV4-3; j_call: TRBJ1-5; d_call: NA; clone_size: NA; cdr3_nt: TGCGCCAGCAGCCAATGGTCAGGTCAGCCCCAGCATTTT; cdr3_aa: CASSQWSGQPQHF
v_call: TRBV16; j_call: TRBJ2-7; d_call: TRBD1; clone_size: NA; cdr3_nt: TGTGCCAGCGCCGACAGGGGATTATTACACGAGCAGTACTTC; cdr3_aa: CASADRGLLHEQYF
v_call: TRBV13; j_call: TRBJ2-7; d_call: TRBD2; clone_size: NA; cdr3_nt: TGTGCCAGCAGCCCGGTGCTAGCGGGACACTCCTACGAGCAGTACTTC; cdr3_aa: CASSPVLAGHSYEQYF
v_call: TRBV5-1; j_call: TRBJ2-7; d_call: TRBD2; clone_size: NA; cdr3_nt: TGCGCCAGCAGCCTCGGGACTAGCGGGGGGGCCGACGAGCAGTACTTC; cdr3_aa: CASSLGTSGGADEQYF
v_call: TRBV4-3; j_call: TRBJ1-5; d_call: NA; clone_size: NA; cdr3_nt: TGCGCCAGCAGCCAGGAGGGTCGGTCGCCCCAGCATTTT; cdr3_aa: CASSQEGRSPQHF
v_call: TRBV27; j_call: TRBJ1-3; d_call: NA; clone_size: once; cdr3_nt: TGTGCCAGCAGTTTAGGGGGCAGGGCGGCTGGAAACACCATATATTTT; cdr3_aa: CASSLGGRAAGNTIYF
v_call: TRBV10-3; j_call: TRBJ1-4; d_call: TRBD1; clone_size: NA; cdr3_nt: TGTGCCATCAGGGCAACCGGGACAGGGCCTGAAAAACTGTTTTTT; cdr3_aa: CAIRATGTGPEKLFF
v_call: TRBV28; j_call: TRBJ1-2; d_call: NA; clone_size: once; cdr3_nt: TGTGCCACAACTACTCGGCGCTATGGCTACACCTTC; cdr3_aa: CATTTRRYGYTF
v_call: TRBV7-2; j_call: TRBJ2-3; d_call: NA; clone_size: NA; cdr3_nt: TGTGCCAGCAGCTCTGGGGGGAAGACAGATACGCAGTATTTT; cdr3_aa: CASSSGGKTDTQYF
v_call: TRBV6-5; j_call: TRBJ2-5; d_call: TRBD1; clone_size: NA; cdr3_nt: TGTGCCAGCAGTTCAGGGGGTGTTAAGACCCAGTACTTC; cdr3_aa: CASSSGGVKTQYF
v_call: TRBV6-1; j_call: TRBJ1-2; d_call: NA; clone_size: NA; cdr3_nt: TGTGCCAGTAGGGACTCGTCTGGCTACACCTTC; cdr3_aa: CASRDSSGYTF
v_call: TRBV28; j_call: TRBJ2-6; d_call: TRBD2; clone_size: few; cdr3_nt: TGTGCCAGCAGTTTCGGGACTAGCGGCTTCTCTGGGGCCAACGTCCTGACTTTC; cdr3_aa: CASSFGTSGFSGANVLTF
v_call: TRBV6-1; j_call: TRBJ1-5; d_call: TRBD1; clone_size: few; cdr3_nt: TGTGCCAGCAGTGATCCAGGGGGCAGTGATAGCAATCAGCCCCAGCATTTT; cdr3_aa: CASSDPGGSDSNQPQHF
v_call: TRBV10-1; j_call: TRBJ2-5; d_call: TRBD2; clone_size: NA; cdr3_nt: TGCGCCAGCAGTGCTAGCGGGGGGCCGCAAGAGACCCAGTACTTC; cdr3_aa: CASSASGGPQETQYF
v_call: TRBV5-1; j_call: TRBJ2-5; d_call: NA; clone_size: NA; cdr3_nt: TGCGCCAGCAGCTTGGCCACAGGACCTCAAGAGACCCAGTACTTC; cdr3_aa: CASSLATGPQETQYF
v_call: TRBV6-1; j_call: TRBJ2-7; d_call: NA; clone_size: NA; cdr3_nt: TGTGCCAGCAGGGGGAGATTAGGGGGATACGAGCAGTACTTC; cdr3_aa: CASRGRLGGYEQYF
v_call: TRBV6-6; j_call: TRBJ2-2; d_call: NA; clone_size: few; cdr3_nt: TGTGCCAGCAGTTACTCGGGCGGGTCCGGGGAGCTGTTTTTT; cdr3_aa: CASSYSGGSGELFF
v_call: TRBV11-2; j_call: TRBJ1-5; d_call: NA; clone_size: NA; cdr3_nt: TGTGCCAGCAGCTTAGAAACAGGTTACAATCAGCCCCAGCATTTT; cdr3_aa: CASSLETGYNQPQHF
v_call: TRBV5-6; j_call: TRBJ2-7; d_call: TRBD1; clone_size: NA; cdr3_nt: TGTGCCAGCAGCGTCTACAGGGGTTCGAGTTACGAGCAGTACTTC; cdr3_aa: CASSVYRGSSYEQYF
v_call: TRBV29-1; j_call: TRBJ2-1; d_call: NA; clone_size: once; cdr3_nt: TGCAGCGTTGAAGTGTTGAGAACCCCCTACAATGAGCAGTTCTTC; cdr3_aa: CSVEVLRTPYNEQFF
v_call: TRBV15; j_call: TRBJ2-7; d_call: TRBD1; clone_size: few; cdr3_nt: TGTGCCACCAGCAGAGGGGGGACAGGGGGCTACGAGCAGTACTTC; cdr3_aa: CATSRGGTGGYEQYF
v_call: TRBV7-7; j_call: TRBJ2-1; d_call: TRBD2; clone_size: NA; cdr3_nt: TGTGCCAGCAGCTTAGGACTAGCGGGAGTCAATGAGCAGTTCTTC; cdr3_aa: CASSLGLAGVNEQFF
v_call: TRBV7-9; j_call: TRBJ2-5; d_call: TRBD2; clone_size: few; cdr3_nt: TGTGCCAGCAGTTTCCTACTAGCGGTCTGGCAAGAGACCCAGTACTTC; cdr3_aa: CASSFLLAVWQETQYF